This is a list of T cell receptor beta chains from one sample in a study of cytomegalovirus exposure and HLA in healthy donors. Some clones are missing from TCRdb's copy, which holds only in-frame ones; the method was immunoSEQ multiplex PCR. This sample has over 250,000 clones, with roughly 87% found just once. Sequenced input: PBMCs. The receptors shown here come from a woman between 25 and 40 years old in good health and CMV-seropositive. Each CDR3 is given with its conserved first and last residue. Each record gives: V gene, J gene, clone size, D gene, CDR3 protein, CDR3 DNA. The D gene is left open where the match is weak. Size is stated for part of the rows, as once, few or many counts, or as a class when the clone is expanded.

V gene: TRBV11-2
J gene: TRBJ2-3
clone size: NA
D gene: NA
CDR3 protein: CASSSRFESPTDTQYF
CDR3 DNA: TGTGCCAGCAGCTCAAGGTTTGAAAGCCCCACAGATACGCAGTATTTT

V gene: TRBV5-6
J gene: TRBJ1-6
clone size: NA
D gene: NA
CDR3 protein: CASSLHRGNSPLHF
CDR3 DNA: TGTGCCAGCAGCTTACACAGAGGTAATTCACCCCTCCACTTT

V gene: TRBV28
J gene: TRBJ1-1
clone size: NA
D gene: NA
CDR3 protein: CASSLFRGLDTEAFF
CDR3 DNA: TGTGCCAGCAGTTTATTTCGGGGGCTGGACACTGAAGCTTTCTTT

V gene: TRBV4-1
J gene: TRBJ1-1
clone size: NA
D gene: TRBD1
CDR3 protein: CASSSIDRGPTEAFF
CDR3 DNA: TGCGCCAGCAGCTCCATTGACAGGGGGCCTACTGAAGCTTTCTTT

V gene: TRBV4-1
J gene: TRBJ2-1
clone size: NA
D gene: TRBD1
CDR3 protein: CASSQDRGRPDEQFF
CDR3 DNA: TGCGCCAGCAGCCAAGACAGGGGGCGCCCGGATGAGCAGTTCTTC

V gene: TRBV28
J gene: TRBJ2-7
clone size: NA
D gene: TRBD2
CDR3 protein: CASSSGGGRASYEQYF
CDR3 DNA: TGTGCCAGCAGCTCCGGGGGCGGGAGGGCCTCCTACGAGCAGTACTTC

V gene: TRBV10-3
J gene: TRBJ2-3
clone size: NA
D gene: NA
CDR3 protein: CAISLQAGRGDTQYF
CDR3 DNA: TGTGCCATCAGCTTACAGGCAGGCCGGGGGGATACGCAGTATTTT

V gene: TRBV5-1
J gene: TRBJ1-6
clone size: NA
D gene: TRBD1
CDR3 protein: CASNWGDSNSPLHF
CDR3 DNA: TGCGCCAGCAATTGGGGGGACAGTAATTCACCCCTCCACTTT

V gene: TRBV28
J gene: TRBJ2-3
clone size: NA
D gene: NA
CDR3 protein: CASREGGLSTDTQYF
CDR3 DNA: TGTGCCAGCAGGGAGGGGGGGCTTAGCACAGATACGCAGTATTTT

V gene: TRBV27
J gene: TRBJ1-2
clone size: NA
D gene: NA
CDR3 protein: CASSLGPSNYGYTF
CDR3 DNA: TGTGCCAGCAGTCTCGGCCCGTCTAACTATGGCTACACCTTC

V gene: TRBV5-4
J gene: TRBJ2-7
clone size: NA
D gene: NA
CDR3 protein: CASSRGERSLYEQYF
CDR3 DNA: TGTGCCAGCAGCCGCGGAGAGCGGAGTCTCTACGAGCAGTACTTC

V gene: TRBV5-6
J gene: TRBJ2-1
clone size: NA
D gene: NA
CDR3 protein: CASSLGRNYNEQFF
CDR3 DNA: TGTGCCAGCAGCTTGGGTCGTAACTACAATGAGCAGTTCTTC

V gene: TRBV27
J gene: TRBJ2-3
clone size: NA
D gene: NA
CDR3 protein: CASSLSGGTQYF
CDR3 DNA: TGTGCCAGCAGTTTATCGGGGGGAACGCAGTATTTT

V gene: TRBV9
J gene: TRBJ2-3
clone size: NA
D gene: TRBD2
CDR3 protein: CASSVSGLALADTQYF
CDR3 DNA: TGTGCCAGCAGCGTATCCGGACTAGCACTGGCAGATACGCAGTATTTT

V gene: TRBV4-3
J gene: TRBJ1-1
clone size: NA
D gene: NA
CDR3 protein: CASSQDLMSTEAFF
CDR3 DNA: TGCGCCAGCAGCCAGGATCTCATGAGCACTGAAGCTTTCTTT

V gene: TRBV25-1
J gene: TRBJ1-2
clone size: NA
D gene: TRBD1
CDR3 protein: CASRIDRAPYGYTF
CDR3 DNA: TGTGCCAGCAGAATAGACAGGGCTCCCTATGGCTACACCTTC

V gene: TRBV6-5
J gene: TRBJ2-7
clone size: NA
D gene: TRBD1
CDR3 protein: CASSLGTAYEQYF
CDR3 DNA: TGTGCCAGCAGTTTAGGGACAGCGTACGAGCAGTACTTC

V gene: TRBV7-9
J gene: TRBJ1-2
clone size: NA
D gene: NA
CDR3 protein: CASSPSHTSDGYTF
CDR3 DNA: TGTGCCAGCAGCCCTTCCCACACAAGCGATGGCTACACCTTC

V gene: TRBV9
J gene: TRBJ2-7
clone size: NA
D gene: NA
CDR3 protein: CASSVSHPGNEQYF
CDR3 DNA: TGTGCCAGCAGCGTATCTCACCCCGGGAACGAGCAGTACTTC

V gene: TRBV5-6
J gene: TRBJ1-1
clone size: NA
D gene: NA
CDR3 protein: CASSFYLPTSTGTEAFF
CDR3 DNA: TGTGCCAGCAGCTTTTACCTTCCAACATCGACGGGAACTGAAGCTTTCTTT

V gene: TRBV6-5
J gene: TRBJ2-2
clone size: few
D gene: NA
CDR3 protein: CASHIGVNTGELFF
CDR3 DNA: TGTGCCAGCCATATTGGGGTGAACACCGGGGAGCTGTTTTTT

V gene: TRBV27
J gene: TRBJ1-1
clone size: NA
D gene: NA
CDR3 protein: CASSARGLGHSEAFF
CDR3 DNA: TGTGCCAGCAGTGCCAGGGGTTTGGGACACTCTGAAGCTTTCTTT